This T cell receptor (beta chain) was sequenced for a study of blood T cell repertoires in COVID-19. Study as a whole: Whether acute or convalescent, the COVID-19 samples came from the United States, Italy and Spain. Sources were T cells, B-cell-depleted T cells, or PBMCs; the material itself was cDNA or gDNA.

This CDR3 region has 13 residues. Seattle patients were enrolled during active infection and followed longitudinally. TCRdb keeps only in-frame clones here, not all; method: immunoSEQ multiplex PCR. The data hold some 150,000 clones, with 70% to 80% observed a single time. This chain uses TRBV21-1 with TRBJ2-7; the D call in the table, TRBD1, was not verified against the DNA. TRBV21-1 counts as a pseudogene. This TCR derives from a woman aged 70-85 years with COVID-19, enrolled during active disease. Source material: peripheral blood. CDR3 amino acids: CASSIGHHYEQYF. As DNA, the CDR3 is TGTGCCAGCAGCATCGGACACCACTACGAGCAGTACTTC.